These 2 T cell receptor beta chains were sequenced from one sample in a study of shared clonotypes between healthy human individuals. TCRdb's table, derived via immunoSEQ multiplex PCR, lists solely in-frame clones and lacks some. The sample holds about 730,000 clones, 72% seen once. The sample taken for sequencing was memory CD4+ T cells sorted from blood. Noted subset: CD45RA-negative fraction. These receptors all come from a woman under 40 in good health.

The V and J genes are TRBV6-6 and TRBJ1-2, with no clear D. Between the trimmed V and J ends, which lost 2 bases and 8 bases, there was a span of 18 bases. CDR3 length: 15 residues. Germline V gives CDR1 MNHNY, CDR2 SVGAGI (reference sequence). The CDR3 region has the DNA TGTGCCAGCAGTTACACCACAGAAACTCTTACGGGCTACACCTTC. Translation: CASSYTTETLTGYTF.

This chain joins TRBV28 and TRBJ2-1; D is possibly TRBD2 (6 bases). The CDR3 is 14 residues long. Trimming pared 8 bases from V and 5 bases from J, leaving 16 bases between. Germline values: CDR1 MDHEN, CDR2 SYDVKM. CDR3 nucleotide sequence: TGTGCCAGCGCGAGTCCGGGGGAAAACAATGAGCAGTTCTTC. It yields the protein CASASPGENNEQFF. Full variable domain (rest looked up from reference TRBV28 and TRBJ2-1): DVKVTQSSRYLVKRTGEKVFLECVQDMDHENMFWYRQDPGLGLRLIYFSYDVKMKEKGDIPEGYSVSREKKERFSLILESASTNQTSMYLCASASPGENNEQFFGPGTRLTVL.